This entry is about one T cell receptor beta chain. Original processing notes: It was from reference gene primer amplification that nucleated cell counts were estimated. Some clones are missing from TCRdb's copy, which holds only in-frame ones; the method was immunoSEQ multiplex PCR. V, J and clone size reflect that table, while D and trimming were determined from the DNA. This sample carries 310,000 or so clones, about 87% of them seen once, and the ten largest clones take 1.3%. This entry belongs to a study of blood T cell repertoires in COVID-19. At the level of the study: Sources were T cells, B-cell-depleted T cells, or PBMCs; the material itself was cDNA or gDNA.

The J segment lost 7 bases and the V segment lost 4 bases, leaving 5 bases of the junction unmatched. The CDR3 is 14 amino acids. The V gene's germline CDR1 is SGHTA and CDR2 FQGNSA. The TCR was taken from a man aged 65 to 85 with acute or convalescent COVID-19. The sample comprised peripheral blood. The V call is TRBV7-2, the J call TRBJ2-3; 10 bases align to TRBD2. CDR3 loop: CASSSAGGYYTQYF. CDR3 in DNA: TGTGCCAGCAGCTCAGCGGGGGGGTATTATACGCAGTATTTT.